Presented here are 10 T cell receptor beta chains from one specimen sequenced in a study of blood T cells in healthy people across ages. Then a second PCR, running about 6 to 12 cycles, was carried out with a sample-barcoded 5' primer and a J-beta primer mix. MiXCR, run by TCRdb on the 5' RACE reads, gives a single entry per CDR3 protein. The sample comprises about 800,000 distinct CDR3 sequences, 25% of which are singletons, and approximately 4% rests with the top ten. The same specimen was also included in a second study, on T cells of mothers and their children.

Sequenced input: blood. The receptor source for this set is a boy under 18 in good health.

This clonotype was recorded a few times. The rearrangement links TRBV10-3 to TRBJ2-1; 15 bases match TRBD2. CDR1 and CDR2 (germline): ENHRY, SYGVKD. There are 21 residues in the CDR3. Germline trimming cut 3 bases from V and 0 bases from J; bases unmatched to any gene: 12. In nucleotides, the CDR3 is TGTGCCATCAGTGACTACGCGGGACTAGCGGGAGGCCGAGCCTCCTACAATGAGCAGTTCTTC. Protein product: CAISDYAGLAGGRASYNEQFF.

A note on this clonotype: The junction and the germline gene differ at one end; a read error may be behind it. V is TRBV7-2 and J is TRBJ2-7; D is unresolved. The V gene's germline CDR1 is SGHTA and CDR2 FQGNSA. The CDR3 runs 14 residues. The CDR3 sequence: CASSLMDGPYGQYF. The CDR3 bases are TGTGCCAGCAGCCTGATGGACGGGCCCTACGGGCAGTACTTC.

The V and J genes are TRBV7-2 and TRBJ2-3; 7 bases line up with TRBD1. Germline V gene data show CDR1 as SGHTA and CDR2 as FQGNSA. V shed 3 bases, J shed 5 bases, and the junction held 11 bases outside the gene matches. This CDR3 is 16 amino acids long. The CDR3 DNA sequence: TGTGCCAGCAGCTTCAGGGGGAGACGAATGGGAGATACGCAGTATTTT. This sequence encodes CASSFRGRRMGDTQYF.

The V gene is TRBV28, the J gene TRBJ2-7; D not resolved. The CDR3 spans 16 residues. Trimming left V 3 bases short and J 1 base short, with 16 bases between. Germline assignment: CDR1 MDHEN and CDR2 SYDVKM. The CDR3 spells CASSFLPGVGSYEQYF. The DNA of the CDR3 is TGTGCCAGCAGTTTCCTGCCTGGGGTGGGGTCCTACGAGCAGTACTTC.

V is TRBV9 and J is TRBJ2-2, with TRBD2 as a possible D gene (5 bases). Per germline, CDR1 SGDLS and CDR2 YYNGEE. This CDR3 is built from 16 residues. V lost 3 bases to trimming and J lost 1 base, with 13 bases between them. DNA of the CDR3: TGTGCCAGCAGCGAGCGGACTCAACAGAACACCGGGGAGCTGTTTTTT. Protein product: CASSERTQQNTGELFF. Variable domain in full (rest from reference TRBV9 and TRBJ2-2): DSGVTQTPKHLITATGQRVTLRCSPRSGDLSVYWYQQSLDQGLQFLIQYYNGEERAKGNILERFSAQQFPDLHSELNLSSLELGDSALYFCASSERTQQNTGELFFGEGSRLTVL.

This clonotype was detected only a few times. The rearrangement joins TRBV19 to TRBJ1-5; D is possibly TRBD1 (6 bases). CDR3 size: 14 residues. V was clipped by 5 bases and J by 2 bases, with 10 bases between them. Per germline, CDR1 LNHDA and CDR2 SQIVND (reference sequence). CDR3 in amino acids: CASSPGGRNQPQHF. The CDR3 region has the DNA TGTGCCAGTAGTCCGGGGGGCCGCAATCAGCCCCAGCATTTT.

This clonotype was recorded a few times. The chain recombines TRBV6-5 with TRBJ1-1; maybe TRBD1 (5 bases). V was shortened by 3 bases and J by 4 bases, with 18 bases between the two germline ends. The CDR3 is 16 residues long. The V gene's germline CDR1 is MNHEY and CDR2 SVGAGI. The CDR3 DNA is TGTGCCAGCAGTTATTCACCAGGGCCGGGCGCCACTGAAGCTTTCTTT. It translates to CASSYSPGPGATEAFF.

This clonotype was counted a few times. The chain uses TRBV28 and TRBJ2-1; TRBD1 is a possible D gene (6 bases). The assigned J gene may be wrong: the sequence end matches TRBJ2-4 better. The CDR3 totals 15 residues. Germline CDR1 MDHEN, CDR2 SYDVKM. The CDR3 nucleotides read TGTGCCAGCAGTTTAATCAGGGGCTCCTCCTACGATCAGTACTTC. It yields the protein CASSLIRGSSYDQYF.

This sequence joins TRBV28 and TRBJ1-4; possible D gene TRBD1, 6 bases. Trimming removed 3 bases at V and 8 bases at J, with 16 bases between. Germline V gene data show CDR1 as MDHEN and CDR2 as SYDVKM. This CDR3 has 15 residues. The CDR3 is CASSFHTGLREKLFF. In DNA, the CDR3 is TGTGCCAGCAGTTTCCACACAGGGTTACGAGAAAAACTGTTTTTT.

A few counts support this clonotype. The chain combines TRBV6-5 with TRBJ2-1; D possibly matches TRBD1 or TRBD2 (5 bases each). The CDR3 runs 15 residues. V dropped 10 bases and J dropped 0 bases, with 16 bases sitting between them. Per the germline V gene, CDR1 is MNHEY and CDR2 is SVGAGI. The CDR3 here is CATHRGPSSYNEQFF. CDR3 coding DNA: TGTGCCACCCACCGGGGCCCTAGCTCCTACAATGAGCAGTTCTTC.